This is a list of T cell receptor beta chains from one sample in a study of beta chain features in type 1 diabetes. Measured with immunoSEQ multiplex PCR; TCRdb has only the in-frame clones, and not every one. This table holds around 500,000 clones, approximately 30% found once. Sequencing input: naive CD4+ T cells from blood. These receptors came from a man between 18 and 35 years old in good health. Both conserved end residues are part of each CDR3. The D gene is left open where the match is weak.

J gene: TRBJ1-2; D gene: TRBD1; V gene: TRBV7-2; CDR3 protein: CASSPQGFRYGYTF; CDR3 DNA: TGTGCCAGCAGCCCACAGGGGTTTCGGTATGGCTACACCTTC
J gene: TRBJ1-1; D gene: NA; V gene: TRBV9; CDR3 protein: CASSATDQNTEAFF; CDR3 DNA: TGTGCCAGCAGCGCGACGGATCAGAACACTGAAGCTTTCTTT
J gene: TRBJ2-1; D gene: NA; V gene: TRBV11-3; CDR3 protein: CASSLGPQRPYNEQFF; CDR3 DNA: TGTGCCAGCAGCTTAGGTCCTCAGCGGCCCTACAATGAGCAGTTCTTC
J gene: TRBJ1-1; D gene: TRBD1; V gene: TRBV30; CDR3 protein: CAWTGQGSTEAFF; CDR3 DNA: TGTGCCTGGACCGGACAGGGGAGTACTGAAGCTTTCTTT
J gene: TRBJ2-6; D gene: NA; V gene: TRBV30; CDR3 protein: CAWTQGGGANVLTF; CDR3 DNA: TGTGCCTGGACTCAGGGTGGCGGGGCCAACGTCCTGACTTTC
J gene: TRBJ2-3; D gene: NA; V gene: TRBV6-5; CDR3 protein: CASTQFPEDTQYF; CDR3 DNA: TGTGCCAGCACCCAGTTTCCTGAAGATACGCAGTATTTT
J gene: TRBJ2-4; D gene: NA; V gene: TRBV18; CDR3 protein: CASSPDSSTTIQYF; CDR3 DNA: TGTGCCAGCTCACCAGACTCTAGCACGACCATTCAGTACTTC
J gene: TRBJ2-7; D gene: TRBD1; V gene: TRBV30; CDR3 protein: CAGQGDSYEQYF; CDR3 DNA: TGTGCCGGACAGGGGGATTCCTACGAGCAGTACTTC
J gene: TRBJ2-7; D gene: NA; V gene: TRBV7-9; CDR3 protein: CASSQGRSYEQYF; CDR3 DNA: TGTGCCAGCAGCCAAGGACGGAGCTACGAGCAGTACTTC
J gene: TRBJ2-1; D gene: NA; V gene: TRBV5-6; CDR3 protein: CASSLFGSRYNEQFF; CDR3 DNA: TGTGCCAGCAGCTTATTTGGCAGCAGATACAATGAGCAGTTCTTC
J gene: TRBJ1-1; D gene: NA; V gene: TRBV29-1; CDR3 protein: CSVGPGQGPNTEAFF; CDR3 DNA: NA
J gene: TRBJ2-6; D gene: NA; V gene: TRBV11-2; CDR3 protein: CASSLVGPTSGANVLTF; CDR3 DNA: TGTGCCAGCAGCTTAGTAGGGCCAACCTCTGGGGCCAACGTCCTGACTTTC
J gene: TRBJ2-6; D gene: NA; V gene: TRBV15; CDR3 protein: CATSSIRSGANVLTF; CDR3 DNA: TGTGCCACCAGCAGTATTAGGAGCGGGGCCAACGTCCTGACTTTC
J gene: TRBJ2-5; D gene: TRBD2; V gene: TRBV5-1; CDR3 protein: CASSSGAGASSETQYF; CDR3 DNA: TGCGCCAGCAGCTCCGGTGCGGGAGCGTCCTCAGAGACCCAGTACTTC
J gene: TRBJ1-1; D gene: NA; V gene: TRBV4-2; CDR3 protein: CASSGRTAMNTEAFF; CDR3 DNA: TGTGCCAGCAGCGGAAGGACAGCGATGAACACTGAAGCTTTCTTT